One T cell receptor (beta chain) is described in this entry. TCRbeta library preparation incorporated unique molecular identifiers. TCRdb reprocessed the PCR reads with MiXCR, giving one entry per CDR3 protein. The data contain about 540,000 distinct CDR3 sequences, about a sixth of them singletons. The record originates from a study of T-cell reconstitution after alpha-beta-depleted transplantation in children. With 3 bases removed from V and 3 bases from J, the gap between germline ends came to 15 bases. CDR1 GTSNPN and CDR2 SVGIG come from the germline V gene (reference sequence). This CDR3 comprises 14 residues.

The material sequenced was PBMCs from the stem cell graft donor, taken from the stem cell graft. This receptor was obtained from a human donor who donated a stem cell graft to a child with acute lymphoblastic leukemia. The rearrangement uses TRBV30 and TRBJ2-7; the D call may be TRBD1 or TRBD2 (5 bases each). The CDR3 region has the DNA TGTGCCTGGAGGGCCGGGACCCAGCACTACGAGCAGTACTTC. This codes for CAWRAGTQHYEQYF. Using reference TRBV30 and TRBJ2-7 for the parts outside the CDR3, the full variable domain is SQTIHQWPATLVQPVGSPLSLECTVEGTSNPNLYWYRQAAGRGLQLLFYSVGIGQISSEVPQNLSASRPQDRQFILSSKKLLLSDSGFYLCAWRAGTQHYEQYFGPGTRLTVT.